This TCR beta chain was identified in a study of T cells in localized non-small cell lung cancer. This CDR3 contains 15 residues. Trimming left V 5 bases short and J 4 bases short, with 17 bases between. CDR1 is MDHEN and CDR2 is SYDVKM in the germline V gene. Produced via immunoSEQ multiplex PCR; TCRdb's table is partial and in-frame only. In the table there are about 2,700 clones, approximately 25% of which are singletons. The V gene is TRBV28, the J gene TRBJ1-2, with unresolved D. This clonotype originated in a female donor of 60 years or more with stage I lung adenocarcinoma. Sequences were derived from lung tumor tissue, sampled before any cancer treatment. The CDR3, as DNA: TGTGCCAGCAGTCTTAGGACCGCCCGGAGCTATGGCTACACCTTC. It encodes CASSLRTARSYGYTF.